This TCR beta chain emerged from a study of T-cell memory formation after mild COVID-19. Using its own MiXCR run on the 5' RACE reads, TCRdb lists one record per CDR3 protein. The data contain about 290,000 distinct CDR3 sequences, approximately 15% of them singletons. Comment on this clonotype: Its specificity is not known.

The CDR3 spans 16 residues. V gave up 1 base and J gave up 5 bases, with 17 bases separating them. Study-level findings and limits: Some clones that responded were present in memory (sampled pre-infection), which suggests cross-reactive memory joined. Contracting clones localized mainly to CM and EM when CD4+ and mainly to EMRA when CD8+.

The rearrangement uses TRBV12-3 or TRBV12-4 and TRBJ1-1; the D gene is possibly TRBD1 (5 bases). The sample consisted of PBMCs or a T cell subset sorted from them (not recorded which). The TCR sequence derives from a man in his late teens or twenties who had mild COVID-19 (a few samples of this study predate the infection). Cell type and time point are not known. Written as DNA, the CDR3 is TGTGCCAGCAGTTTAGGAGGTTCAGGGACGCCAACTGAAGCTTTCTTT. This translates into CASSLGGSGTPTEAFF.